This TCR beta chain was captured by sequencing in a study of shared clonotypes between healthy human individuals. Only one count was recorded for this clone. Germline CDR1 and CDR2: SGHNT and YYREEE (reference sequence). Losses at the gene ends were 1 base for V and 6 bases for J; bases not matched to a gene: 8. The CDR3 is 16 amino acids. Using immunoSEQ multiplex PCR, the repertoire was profiled, and TCRdb retains in-frame clones only, with some absent. The data hold 950,000 to 1,200,000 clones, with 70% to 80% observed a single time. The J gene is TRBJ2-1, the V gene TRBV5-4; TRBD2 matches 9 bases. The specimen was memory CD4+ T cells from PBMCs. Noted subset: CD45RA-negative fraction. This TCR came from a man between 18 and 29 years old in good health. Some clones in this sample may be carry-over from other donors' samples. CDR3 loop: CASSLLLSGSANEQFF. CDR3 coding DNA: TGTGCCAGCAGCTTGCTTCTTAGCGGGAGCGCCAATGAGCAGTTCTTC. The entire variable domain, with the rest obtained from reference TRBV5-4 and TRBJ2-1, is as follows: ETGVTQSPTHLIKTRGQQVTLRCSSQSGHNTVSWYQQALGQGPQFIFQYYREEENGRGNFPPRFSGLQFPNYSSELNVNALELDDSALYLCASSLLLSGSANEQFFGPGTRLTVL.